These 9 T cell receptor beta chains originate from one sample sequenced in a study of regulatory T cells in long-lasting Graves disease. As for time point: newly diagnosed GD, antithyroid drugs for less than 3 months. RNA from PBMCs was the source of the TCR library. Through Arm-PCR of CDR3 regions and iRepertoire HTBI primers, TCR beta libraries were built. TCRdb redid the calling of the multiplex PCR reads with MiXCR, one entry per CDR3 protein. Of about 310,000 distinct CDR3 sequences in the sample, under 20% are singletons; the top ten hold roughly 35%. The source was peripheral blood mononuclear cells (PBMCs), collected at new diagnosis, from a patient treated with antithyroid drugs. The receptors originated from a female donor with Graves disease.

The table lists this clonotype with many counts. V is TRBV11-2 and J is TRBJ2-1, with TRBD2 identical over 15 bases. The CDR3 loop spans 16 amino acids. CDR1 and CDR2 from the germline V gene are SGHAT and FQNNGV. V shed 0 bases, J shed 9 bases, and the junction held 3 bases outside the gene matches. CDR3 region: CASSLDGTSGRSEQFF. CDR3 DNA: TGTGCCAGCAGCTTAGATGGGACTAGCGGGAGGAGTGAGCAGTTCTTC.

This clonotype was recorded at least ten times. This chain links TRBV7-8 with TRBJ1-1; no reliable D call. Germline lookup yields CDR1 SGHVS and CDR2 FQNEAQ. This CDR3 comprises 13 residues. Deletions cut 3 bases from V and 7 bases from J, with 12 bases between. The chain's CDR3 is CASSFGARIEAFF. CDR3 in DNA: TGTGCCAGCAGCTTCGGTGCAAGGATTGAAGCTTTCTTT.

This clonotype was picked up many times. This chain connects TRBV27 to TRBJ1-1; 7 nucleotides match TRBD1. With 8 bases clipped from V and 3 bases from J, the junction kept 3 bases outside the gene matches. This CDR3 has 12 amino acids. CDR1 MNHEY and CDR2 SMNVEV come from the germline V gene (reference sequence). DNA of the CDR3: TGTGCCAGCTGGGACAGACACACTGAAGCTTTCTTT. Translated, it gives CASWDRHTEAFF.

V is TRBV27 and J is TRBJ1-4, with D uncertain. V was pared by 5 bases and J by 11 bases, with 9 bases between. Per germline, CDR1 MNHEY and CDR2 SMNVEV (reference sequence). The CDR3 consists of 11 residues. The CDR3 coding sequence is TGTGCCAGCAGTGAGGGAGGCAAACTGTTTTTT. Protein sequence: CASSEGGKLFF.

This clonotype occurred once. One end of the junction does not line up with germline, which may come from a read error. The chain joins TRBV6-1 to TRBJ2-7; 14 bases agree with TRBD2. The CDR3 is 16 residues long. Per germline, CDR1 MNHNS and CDR2 SASEGT. The CDR3, as DNA: TGTACCAGCAGCAAGGGACTAGCGGGGGAATCCTACGAGCAGTACTTC. The encoded protein is CTSSKGLAGESYEQYF.

Many counts were recorded for this clonotype. The V gene is TRBV11-3, the J gene TRBJ2-1; 7 bases fit TRBD2. CDR3 length: 15 residues. Trimming at V came to 5 bases and at J to 0 bases, leaving 4 bases not matched to a gene. CDR1 SGHNT and CDR2 YENEEA come from the germline V gene. The CDR3 DNA is TGTGCCAGCAGCCGCGCTAGCGGCTCCTACAATGAGCAGTTCTTC. Protein: CASSRASGSYNEQFF.

This clonotype was seen ten or more times. The chain combines TRBV10-3 with TRBJ1-4, with 8 bases aligning to TRBD1. The CDR3 totals 17 residues. The germline V gene has CDR1 ENHRY and CDR2 SYGVKD. The ends lost 2 bases at V and 3 bases at J; junction bases unmatched: 8. The CDR3 protein is CAISEEVQGASNEKLFF. Here the CDR3 DNA reads TGTGCCATCAGTGAGGAGGTTCAGGGGGCTTCTAATGAAAAACTGTTTTTT.

This clonotype was recorded many times. The chain couples TRBV12-3 or TRBV12-4 to TRBJ1-1, with 8 bases fitting TRBD1. The CDR3 is 14 residues long. The ends lost 0 bases at V and 5 bases at J; junction bases unmatched: 2. CDR3 residues: CASSLANRGTEAFF. Here the CDR3 DNA reads TGTGCCAGCAGTTTAGCCAACAGGGGGACTGAAGCTTTCTTT.

This clonotype was detected a few times. The CDR3 DNA reads as TGTGCCAGCAGCTTGGTCAGGGGGCCTAACACTGAAGCTTTCTTT. Translating gives CASSLVRGPNTEAFF. V usage is TRBV5-4 and J usage is TRBJ1-1; 8 bases match TRBD1. The germline gives CDR1 SGHNT, CDR2 YYREEE (reference sequence). Trimming took 0 bases from V and 2 from J; bases not matched to a gene: 3. This CDR3 spans 15 amino acids.